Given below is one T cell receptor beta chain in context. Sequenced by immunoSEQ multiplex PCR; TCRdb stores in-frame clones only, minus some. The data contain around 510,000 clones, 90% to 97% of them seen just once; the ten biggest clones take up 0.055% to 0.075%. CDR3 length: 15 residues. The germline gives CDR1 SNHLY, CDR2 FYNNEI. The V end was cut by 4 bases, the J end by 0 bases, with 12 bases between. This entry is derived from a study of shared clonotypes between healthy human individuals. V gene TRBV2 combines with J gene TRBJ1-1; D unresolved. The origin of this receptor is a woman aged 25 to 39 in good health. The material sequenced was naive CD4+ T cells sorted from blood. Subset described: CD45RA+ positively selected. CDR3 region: CASSGWSLMNTEAFF. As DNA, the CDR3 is TGTGCCAGCAGTGGGTGGTCATTAATGAACACTGAAGCTTTCTTT. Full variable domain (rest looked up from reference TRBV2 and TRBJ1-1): EPEVTQTPSHQVTQMGQEVILRCVPISNHLYFYWYRQILGQKVEFLVSFYNNEISEKSEIFDDQFSVERPDGSNFTLKIRSTKLEDSAMYFCASSGWSLMNTEAFFGQGTRLTVV.